The clone carrying this TCR beta chain has only a few counts. With 4 bases removed from V and 5 bases from J, the gap between germline ends came to 19 bases. The length of the CDR3 is 16 residues. The germline V gene has CDR1 SGHRS and CDR2 YFSETQ. MiXCR, applied by TCRdb to the RT-PCR reads, yields one record per CDR3 protein. The sample records about a million distinct CDR3 sequences, more than 15% being singletons. These data come from a study of patients and donors after allogeneic stem cell transplantation. The rearrangement uses TRBV5-1 and TRBJ2-1; tentative D call: TRBD2 (6 bases). This receptor was taken from a human donor who was either an allogeneic HSCT recipient or a stem cell or donor lymphocyte infusion donor (not recorded which). It is not recorded whose cells these are; they may come from a transplant donor. Sequencing was carried out using blood, either unsorted or a sorted T cell fraction (not recorded which). The DNA of the CDR3 is TGCGCCAGCAGCCCCCTGAACGGAGGGACGGACAATGAGCAGTTCTTC. Protein product: CASSPLNGGTDNEQFF. Supplemented by reference TRBV5-1 and TRBJ2-1, the full variable domain reads KAGVTQTPRYLIKTRGQQVTLSCSPISGHRSVSWYQQTPGQGLQFLFEYFSETQRNKGNFPGRFSGRQFSNSRSEMNVSTLELGDSALYLCASSPLNGGTDNEQFFGPGTRLTVL.